This T cell receptor (beta chain) was captured by sequencing in a study of siplizumab effects on memory and regulatory T cells. Trimming stripped 4 bases from V and 5 bases from J, with 17 bases between. This CDR3 comprises 15 residues. CDR1 is MDHEN and CDR2 is SYDVKM in the germline V gene. The repertoire was sequenced with immunoSEQ multiplex PCR; TCRdb's copy has only in-frame clones and lacks some. The table has 55,000 to 80,000 clones, around three quarters seen once. Concerning this clone itself: Antigen unknown.

The study, taken as a whole, reports: Naive T cells looked more diverse than memory cells and looked like major alloresponse contributors.

The TCR originated in a human donor in good health. Sequenced input: memory CD4+ T cells sorted from blood. V usage is TRBV28 and J usage is TRBJ2-5; D is tentatively TRBD1 or TRBD2 (5 bases each). The CDR3 bases are TGTGCCAGCAGTTCGATTGGGGCGGCGGGTGAGACCCAGTACTTC. This encodes CASSSIGAAGETQYF.